The entry below describes one TCR beta chain. Its antigen is unknown. Per-base qualities were not stored, and no clone one base away is much larger. The data were taken from a study of identifying expanded T cells in peripheral blood (dated by TCRdb to about 2019). As for the study more broadly: Technical replicates were generated by sequencing separate aliquots of the same genomic DNA pool, with four replicates compared pairwise.

No immune events, such as infections, were documented for the healthy donors during the collection period. Time-dependent variance in a beta-binomial model of T-cell clone differential abundance was calibrated using healthy-donor blood repertoires as a training cohort. The training cohort comprised roughly ten healthy donors, 3 female and 7 male. On average the donors were approximately 43 years old, and their ages spanned about 25 to 64 years. Whole blood from each healthy donor was obtained from a commercial supplier and was collected at three time points approximately 15 days apart. For immunosequencing, genomic DNA was extracted from unsorted whole blood. The immunoSEQ Assay, which uses bias-controlled multiplex PCR amplification of genomic DNA, was used to profile TCRbeta CDR3 regions. Regarding the original processing steps: To quantify the absolute abundance of each unique TCRbeta CDR3 region, the sequences were collapsed and filtered. Differential abundance was tested with two models: a binomial (Fisher-equivalent) model and a beta-binomial model that adds time-dependent variance fitted from healthy donors. Any clone with fewer than 5 combined templates was excluded, and a clone was called differentially abundant if its Benjamini-Hochberg FDR was below 0.01. In the beta-binomial model, variance was expressed as a function of the total template count across the two samples, in the form v = (b*log(k)+a)^2. TCRdb's version of the immuneACCESS table is confined to in-frame rearrangements and falls short of the full clone set. An unresolved V gene accounts for under half of the shortfall where checked; the remainder is of unknown origin. V and J calls and clone size come straight from that table; D and trimming were deduced from the DNA. The sample has approximately 100,000 clones on record, around nine tenths of them singletons. The ten largest make up less than 20% of the sample.

From the cysteine up to the phenylalanine, the CDR3 has a length of 18 residues. Just CDR3 DNA is preserved here, 54 bases in frame from base 1. CDR1 and CDR2 were assigned from the germline V gene as SGHAT and FQNNGV. Relative to germline, V is missing 5 bases and J is missing 0 bases, with 10 bases of the junction outside any gene match. What the work shows at the level of the full study, not this receptor alone: The authors expected biological variance in healthy repertoires might increase further over much longer intervals such as months to years. Across all healthy-donor time intervals, the beta-binomial model significantly cut both the number of clones called differentially abundant and the false-positive rate. Across all healthy donors, variance in clone template counts between approximately two-week samples was found to increase significantly with total template count. The binomial model flagged approximately 1.3 differentially abundant clones between technical replicates but about 16.4 over around 2 weeks and approximately 18 over approximately 4 weeks.

The rearranged chain carries TRBV11-2 and TRBJ1-6, with 7 junctional bases fitting TRBD1. The sample taken for sequencing was blood. The source is a person aged 18-70 years in good health. CDR3 reads: CASSHRGGQSSYNSPLHF. Read as DNA, the sequence is TGTGCCAGCAGCCACAGAGGGGGACAGAGCTCCTATAATTCACCCCTCCACTTT.